The 7 T cell receptor beta chains in this list originate from one sample, sequenced in a study of T cell repertoires in cytomegalovirus infection. TCRdb re-called the reads through MiXCR, storing one row per CDR3 protein. The data contain 100,000 to 120,000 distinct CDR3 sequences, around 31% of them singletons. Their antigens are not known. Sequencing used CD8+ T cells from cultured PBMCs, obtained from culture after CMV antigen stimulation. Source of these receptors: a human donor in good health (CMV status not recorded). Some clones in this sample may be carry-over from other donors' samples.

This chain joins TRBV3-1 and TRBJ1-2, with D unresolved. Germline-derived CDR1 and CDR2 are LGHDT and YNNKEL (reference sequence). V gave up 0 bases and J gave up 4 bases, with 9 bases separating them. The CDR3 is 14 residues long. The CDR3 sequence is CASSQDPLGYGYTF. The CDR3 DNA sequence: TGTGCCAGCAGCCAAGATCCGTTGGGCTATGGCTACACCTTC. Filled out from reference TRBV3-1 and TRBJ1-2, the complete variable domain reads DTAVSQTPKYLVTQMGNDKSIKCEQNLGHDTMYWYKQDSKKFLKIMFSYNNKELIINETVPNRFSPKSPDKAHLNLHINSLELGDSAVYFCASSQDPLGYGYTFGSGTRLTVV.

The chain links TRBV4-1 to TRBJ1-5; TRBD1 matches 7 bases. Trimming took 1 base from V and 9 from J; bases not matched to a gene: 18. This CDR3 has 18 residues. Germline assignment: CDR1 MGHRA and CDR2 YSYEKL. The CDR3, as DNA: TGCGCCAGCAGCCAAGTTATTAGCCTTGCCAGGGGGGTTCCGCCCCAGCATTTT. This encodes CASSQVISLARGVPPQHF.

This clonotype was seen a handful of times. The CDR3: CASSYQSPNEKLFF. The CDR3 DNA follows: TGTGCCAGCAGCTATCAGTCTCCTAATGAAAAACTGTTTTTT. V is TRBV5-5 and J is TRBJ1-4, with unresolved D. The CDR3 is 14 residues long. With 3 bases removed from V and 3 bases from J, the gap between germline ends came to 9 bases. CDR1 is SGHKS and CDR2 is YYEKEE in the germline V gene (reference sequence).

This clonotype was seen ten or more times. The chain uses TRBV6-1 and TRBJ1-1; 7 bases are a match to TRBD1. The CDR3 runs to 15 residues. Trimming at V came to 1 base and at J to 5 bases, leaving 7 bases not matched to a gene. The germline V gene has CDR1 MNHNS and CDR2 SASEGT. The CDR3 sequence: CASSEETGEGTEAFF. Written as DNA, the CDR3 is TGTGCCAGCAGTGAAGAAACAGGGGAAGGAACTGAAGCTTTCTTT.

The table lists this clonotype with a few counts. The chain employs TRBV2 and TRBJ2-3, with TRBD2 matching over 11 bases. CDR3 length: 18 residues. J gave up 4 bases and V 6 bases, and 15 bases lay outside the gene matches. In germline, CDR1 is SNHLY, CDR2 FYNNEI. In DNA form, the CDR3 reads TGTGCCAGCAGCGACCGCGGTATAGCGGGGGGGCCCCCAGATACGCAGTATTTT. Translation: CASSDRGIAGGPPDTQYF.

This clonotype has ten or more counts. The rearrangement joins TRBV7-6 to TRBJ2-2; perhaps TRBD2 as D (6 bases). The CDR3 is 14 residues long. Trimming pared 3 bases from V and 7 bases from J, leaving 12 bases between. Looked up from germline, CDR1 is SGHVS and CDR2 is FNYEAQ. The CDR3: CASSFGGRIGELFF. As DNA, the CDR3 is TGTGCCAGCAGCTTCGGGGGTAGGATCGGGGAGCTGTTTTTT.

V usage is TRBV19 and J usage is TRBJ2-3, with D possibly matching TRBD1 (6 bases). The V end was cut by 0 bases, the J end by 2 bases, with 18 bases between. This CDR3 contains 18 residues. Germline V gene sequence: CDR1 LNHDA, CDR2 SQIVND (reference sequence). DNA of the CDR3: TGTGCCAGTAGTATAGATCGTATGGGGGCTAAAGACACAGATACGCAGTATTTT. Its protein is CASSIDRMGAKDTDTQYF. The full variable domain, its missing parts supplied by reference TRBV19 and TRBJ2-3, is DGGITQSPKYLFRKEGQNVTLSCEQNLNHDAMYWYRQDPGQGLRLIYYSQIVNDFQKGDIAEGYSVSREKKESFPLTVTSAQKNPTAFYLCASSIDRMGAKDTDTQYFGPGTRLTVL.